Detailed here is one T cell receptor beta chain. These data are taken from a study of blood T cell repertoires in COVID-19. J lost 5 bases, V lost 3 bases, and 6 bases had no gene match. Germline assignment: CDR1 LNHNV and CDR2 YYDKDF (reference sequence). The CDR3 has 14 amino acids. Sequencing was performed with immunoSEQ multiplex PCR; in TCRdb, only in-frame clones are kept and a portion is missing. The sample includes 350,000 to 450,000 clones, about nine tenths of them seen just once. The chain uses TRBV15 and TRBJ1-1, with 7 bases lining up with TRBD1. The specimen sequenced was PBMCs or T cells enriched from blood (not recorded which). The TCR comes from a woman in her twenties or thirties who had recovered from COVID-19. DNA of the CDR3: TGTGCCACCAGCAGGAGACAGGGCTTAACTGAAGCTTTCTTT. It codes for CATSRRQGLTEAFF.